What follows describes a single TCR beta chain. Its antigen is not known. Germline loops: CDR1 MGHRA, CDR2 YSYEKL. CDR3 length: 15 amino acids. After removal of 3 bases from V and 3 bases from J, the junction contained 6 bases not matched to a gene. MiXCR, run by TCRdb on the 5' RACE reads, gives a single entry per CDR3 protein. The sample holds fewer than 500,000 distinct CDR3 sequences, under 25% seen once. The data originate from a study of CD8 T cells in ankylosing spondylitis. Study-wide findings and caveats: Blood from ankylosing spondylitis patients appeared to carry a characteristic roughly 8-variant TCR beta motif.

The source of this sequence is a male donor with ankylosing spondylitis. Sequenced material: blood, either unsorted or a sorted T cell fraction (not recorded which). V usage is TRBV4-1 and J usage is TRBJ1-2; 8 bases line up with TRBD1. The CDR3 reads CASSHNRGADYGYTF. CDR3 bases: TGCGCCAGCAGCCATAACAGGGGGGCGGACTATGGCTACACCTTC.